Judged by frequency, the clone carrying this T cell receptor (beta chain) is medium-sized (0.01 to 0.1%). Its antigen is currently unknown. The sample is drawn from a study of cytomegalovirus exposure and HLA in healthy donors. Findings of the study overall: Excluded: some indistinguishable V segments such as TRBV6-2 and TRBV6-3. Researchers reportedly found TCR beta sequences accurately predicted most subjects' HLA-A and HLA-B alleles. Listed as cytomegalovirus-associated were 150 to 200 TCR beta chains. Productive rates of about 87% or about 30% were seen for most TCR beta V segments in an earlier analysis.

60 Vbeta and 13 Jbeta primers were used in PCR. Data came from immunoSEQ multiplex PCR; TCRdb stores just in-frame clones and leaves some out. The table for this sample gives 55,000 or so clones. This CDR3 region has 19 residues. V gave up 2 bases and J gave up 3 bases; unmatched junction bases: 11. Looked up from germline, CDR1 is MNHEY and CDR2 is SMNVEV (reference sequence). The sequence derives from a woman in her twenties or thirties in good health and CMV-seropositive. Sequenced material: PBMCs. This chain uses TRBV27 with TRBJ2-2; 11 bases are a match to TRBD2. CDR3 sequence reads: CASSLRASGRWKHTGELFF. Here the CDR3 DNA reads TGTGCCAGCAGTTTAAGGGCTAGCGGGAGGTGGAAGCACACCGGGGAGCTGTTTTTT.